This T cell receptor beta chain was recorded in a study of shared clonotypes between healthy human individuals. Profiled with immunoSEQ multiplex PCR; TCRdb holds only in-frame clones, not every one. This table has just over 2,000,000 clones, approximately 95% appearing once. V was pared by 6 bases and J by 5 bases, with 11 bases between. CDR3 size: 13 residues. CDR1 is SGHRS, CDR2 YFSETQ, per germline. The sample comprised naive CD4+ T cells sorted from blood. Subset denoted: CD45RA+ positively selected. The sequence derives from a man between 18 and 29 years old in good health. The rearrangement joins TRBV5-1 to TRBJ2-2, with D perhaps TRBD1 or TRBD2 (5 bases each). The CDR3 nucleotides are TGCGCCAGCACCAGAGGGGAAACCGGGGAGCTGTTTTTT. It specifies CASTRGETGELFF.